This TCR beta chain derives from a study of CD8 T cells in ankylosing spondylitis. Study results and caveats: A motif in TCR beta, a set of roughly 8 highly homologous variants, appeared characteristic of ankylosing spondylitis blood.

TCRdb reprocessed the 5' RACE reads via MiXCR and lists one record per CDR3 protein. Altogether some 85,000 distinct CDR3 sequences are present, 9% being singletons, with the ten largest covering about 30%. On this clonotype itself: Its target is unknown.

This CDR3 region has 12 residues. Germline CDR1 is MNHEY and CDR2 is SMNVEV (reference sequence). The V end was cut by 9 bases, the J end by 4 bases, with 9 bases between. The receptor's source is a male donor with ankylosing spondylitis. The chain links TRBV27 to TRBJ2-2, with D tentatively TRBD1 (5 bases). Sequenced input: blood, either unsorted or a sorted T cell fraction (not recorded which). The CDR3 protein is CARGHSTGELFF. DNA of the CDR3: TGTGCCAGAGGACACTCCACCGGGGAGCTGTTTTTT.